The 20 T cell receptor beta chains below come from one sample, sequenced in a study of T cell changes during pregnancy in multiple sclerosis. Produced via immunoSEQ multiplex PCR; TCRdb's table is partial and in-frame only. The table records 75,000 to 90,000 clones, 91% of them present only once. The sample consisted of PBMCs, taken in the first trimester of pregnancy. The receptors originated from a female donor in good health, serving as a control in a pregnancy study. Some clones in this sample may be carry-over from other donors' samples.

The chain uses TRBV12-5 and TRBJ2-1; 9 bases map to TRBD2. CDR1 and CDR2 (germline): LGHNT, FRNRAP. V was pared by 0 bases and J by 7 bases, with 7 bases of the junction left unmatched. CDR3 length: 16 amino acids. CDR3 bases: TGTGCTAGTGGTTTGGTTGTGGCGGGAGGGCTAAATGAGCAGTTCTTC. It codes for CASGLVVAGGLNEQFF.

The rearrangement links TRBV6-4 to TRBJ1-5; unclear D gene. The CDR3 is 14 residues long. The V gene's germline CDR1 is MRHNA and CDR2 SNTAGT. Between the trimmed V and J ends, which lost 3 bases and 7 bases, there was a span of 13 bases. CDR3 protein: CASSENGEVQPQHF. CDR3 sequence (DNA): TGTGCCAGCAGTGAGAACGGGGAAGTACAGCCCCAGCATTTT.

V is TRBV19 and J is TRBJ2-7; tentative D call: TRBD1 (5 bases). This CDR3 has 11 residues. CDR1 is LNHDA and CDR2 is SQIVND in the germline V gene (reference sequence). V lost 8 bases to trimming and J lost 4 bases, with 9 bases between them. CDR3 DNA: TGTGCCAGTGGGGCCCCTTACGAGCAGTACTTC. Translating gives CASGAPYEQYF.

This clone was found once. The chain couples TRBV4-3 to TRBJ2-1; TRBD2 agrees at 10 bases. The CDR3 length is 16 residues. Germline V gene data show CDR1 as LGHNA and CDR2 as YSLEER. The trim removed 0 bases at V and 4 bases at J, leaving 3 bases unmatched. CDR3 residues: CASSQETSGPYNEQFF. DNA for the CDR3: TGCGCCAGCAGCCAAGAGACTAGCGGGCCATACAATGAGCAGTTCTTC.

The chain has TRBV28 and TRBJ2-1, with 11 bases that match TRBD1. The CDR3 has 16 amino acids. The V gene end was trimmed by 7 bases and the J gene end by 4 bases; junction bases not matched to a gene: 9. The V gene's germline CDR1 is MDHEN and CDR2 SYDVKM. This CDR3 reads CASTPAGQGVYNEQFF. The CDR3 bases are TGTGCCAGCACCCCAGCGGGACAGGGGGTTTACAATGAGCAGTTCTTC.

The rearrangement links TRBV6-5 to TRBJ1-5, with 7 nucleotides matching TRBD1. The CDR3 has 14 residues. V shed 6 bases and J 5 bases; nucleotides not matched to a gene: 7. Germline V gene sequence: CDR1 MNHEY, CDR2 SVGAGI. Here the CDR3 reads CASSQGGRYQPQHF. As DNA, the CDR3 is TGTGCCAGCAGCCAGGGGGGACGATATCAGCCCCAGCATTTT.

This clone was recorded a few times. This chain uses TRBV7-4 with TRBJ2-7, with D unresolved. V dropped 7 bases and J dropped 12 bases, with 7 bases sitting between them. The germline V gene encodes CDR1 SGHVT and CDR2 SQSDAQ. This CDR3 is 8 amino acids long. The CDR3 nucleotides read TGTGCCAGCATTCTTTGGTACTTC. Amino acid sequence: CASILWYF.

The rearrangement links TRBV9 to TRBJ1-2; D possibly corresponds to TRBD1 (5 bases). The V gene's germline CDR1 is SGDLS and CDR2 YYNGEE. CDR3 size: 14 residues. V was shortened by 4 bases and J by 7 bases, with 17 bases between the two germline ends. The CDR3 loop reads CASSPAGVLFGYTF. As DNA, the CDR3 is TGTGCCAGCAGCCCCGCGGGGGTTTTGTTTGGCTACACCTTC.

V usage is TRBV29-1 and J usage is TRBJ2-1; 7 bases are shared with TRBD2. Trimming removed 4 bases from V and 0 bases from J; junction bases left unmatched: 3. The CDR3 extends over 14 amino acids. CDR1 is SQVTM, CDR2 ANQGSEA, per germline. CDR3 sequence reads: CSVAPSGSYNEQFF. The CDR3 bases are TGCAGCGTTGCCCCTAGCGGCTCCTACAATGAGCAGTTCTTC.

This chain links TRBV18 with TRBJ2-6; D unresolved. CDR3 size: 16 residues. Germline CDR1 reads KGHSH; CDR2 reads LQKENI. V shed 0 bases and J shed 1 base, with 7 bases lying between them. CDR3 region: CASSPPLRSGANVLTF. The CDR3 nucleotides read TGTGCCAGCTCACCACCGTTGAGGTCTGGGGCCAACGTCCTGACTTTC.

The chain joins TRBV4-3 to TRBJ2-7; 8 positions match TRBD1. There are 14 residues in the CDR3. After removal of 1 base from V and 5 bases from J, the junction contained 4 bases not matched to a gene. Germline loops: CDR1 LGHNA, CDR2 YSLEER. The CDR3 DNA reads TGCGCCAGCAGCCAAGGACAGGGGAGGCACGAGCAGTACTTC. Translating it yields CASSQGQGRHEQYF.

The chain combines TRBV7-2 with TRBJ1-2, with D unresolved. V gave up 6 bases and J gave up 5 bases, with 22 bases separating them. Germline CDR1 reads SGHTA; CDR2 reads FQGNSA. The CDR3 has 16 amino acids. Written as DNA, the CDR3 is TGTGCCAGCAGTCCCCGTGGAGGCCTGGGATTATATGGCTACACCTTC. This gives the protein CASSPRGGLGLYGYTF.

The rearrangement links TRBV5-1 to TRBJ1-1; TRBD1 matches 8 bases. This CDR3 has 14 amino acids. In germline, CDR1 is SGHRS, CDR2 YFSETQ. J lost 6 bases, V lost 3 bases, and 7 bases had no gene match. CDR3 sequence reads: CASSSTGGSPEAFF. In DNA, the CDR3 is TGCGCCAGCAGCTCTACAGGGGGAAGCCCTGAAGCTTTCTTT.

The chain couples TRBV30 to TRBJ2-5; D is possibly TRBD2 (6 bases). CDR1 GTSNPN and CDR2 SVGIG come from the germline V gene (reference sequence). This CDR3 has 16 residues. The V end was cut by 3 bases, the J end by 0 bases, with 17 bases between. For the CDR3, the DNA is TGTGCCTGGAGGCCCGGGACTCGGGGGTACCAAGAGACCCAGTACTTC. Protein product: CAWRPGTRGYQETQYF.

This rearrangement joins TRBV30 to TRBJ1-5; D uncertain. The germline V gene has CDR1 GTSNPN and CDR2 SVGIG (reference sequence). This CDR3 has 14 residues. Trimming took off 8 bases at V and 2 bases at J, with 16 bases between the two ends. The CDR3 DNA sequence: TGTGCCATTAAACCCTACGGGGGCAATCAGCCCCAGCATTTT. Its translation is CAIKPYGGNQPQHF.

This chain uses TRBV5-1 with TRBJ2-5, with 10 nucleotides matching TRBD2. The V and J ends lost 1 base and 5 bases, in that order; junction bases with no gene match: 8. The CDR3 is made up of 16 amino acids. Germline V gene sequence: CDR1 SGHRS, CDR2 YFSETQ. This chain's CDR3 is CASSLSASGRGETQYF. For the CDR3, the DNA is TGCGCCAGCAGCTTGTCCGCTAGCGGGAGAGGGGAGACCCAGTACTTC.

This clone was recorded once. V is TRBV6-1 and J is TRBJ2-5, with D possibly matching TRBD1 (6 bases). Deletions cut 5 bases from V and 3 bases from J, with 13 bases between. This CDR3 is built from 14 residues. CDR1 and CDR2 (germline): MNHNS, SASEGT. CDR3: CASSLGHLKETQYF. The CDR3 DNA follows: TGTGCCAGCAGTTTGGGACACTTGAAAGAGACCCAGTACTTC.

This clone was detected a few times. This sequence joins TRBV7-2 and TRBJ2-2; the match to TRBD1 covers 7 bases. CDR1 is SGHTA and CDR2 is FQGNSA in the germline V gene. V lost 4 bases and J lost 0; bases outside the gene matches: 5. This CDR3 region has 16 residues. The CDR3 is CASSSTGVSNTGELFF. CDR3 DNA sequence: TGTGCCAGCAGCTCAACAGGGGTGTCGAACACCGGGGAGCTGTTTTTT.

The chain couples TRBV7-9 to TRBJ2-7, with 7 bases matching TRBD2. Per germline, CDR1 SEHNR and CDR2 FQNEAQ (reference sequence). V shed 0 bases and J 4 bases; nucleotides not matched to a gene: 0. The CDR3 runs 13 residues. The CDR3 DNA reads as TGTGCCAGCAGCTTAGCGGGGGGGTACGAGCAGTACTTC. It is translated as CASSLAGGYEQYF.

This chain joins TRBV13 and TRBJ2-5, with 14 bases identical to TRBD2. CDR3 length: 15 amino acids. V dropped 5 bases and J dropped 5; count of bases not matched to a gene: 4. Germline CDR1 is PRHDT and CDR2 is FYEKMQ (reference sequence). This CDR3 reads CASSRTSGGPETQYF. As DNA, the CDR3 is TGTGCCAGCAGCCGGACTAGCGGGGGGCCGGAGACCCAGTACTTC.